This T cell receptor beta chain appears in the sequencing data of a study of control samples from healthy donors and cancer patients. The V segment lost 5 bases and the J segment 5 bases; nucleotides outside the gene matches: 4. Germline CDR1 is SEHNR and CDR2 is FQNEAQ (reference sequence). CDR3 length: 15 amino acids. Data came from immunoSEQ multiplex PCR; TCRdb stores just in-frame clones and leaves some out. The sample shows around 94,000 clones, about 90% of them seen only once. The V gene is TRBV7-9, the J gene TRBJ2-2, with 11 bases matching TRBD2. The source material was blood. This TCR was sampled from a woman under 30 in good health. The CDR3 sequence: CASSPTSGSTGELFF. The CDR3 DNA reads TGTGCCAGCAGCCCCACTAGCGGGAGTACCGGGGAGCTGTTTTTT.